The next 26 T cell receptor beta chains were all read from a single sample in a study of blood T cell repertoires in COVID-19 (dated by TCRdb to 2020 to 2021). The library was built by means of the immunoSEQ multiplex PCR assay. TCRdb took over this immuneACCESS table, retaining in-frame rearrangements with V and J assigned. Such tables are incomplete; in checked studies, under half of the missing clones stem from an unresolved V gene, and the remainder is unexplained. Here the sample has approximately 170,000 clones; 84% occur a single time. The top ten hold under 8.5% of the sample. Sequenced input: peripheral blood. These receptors were collected from a man between 40 and 49 years old who had recovered from COVID-19.

V and J are TRBV7-2 and TRBJ2-3; D unclear. V was cut by 4 bases and J by 0 bases, with 11 bases left in between. Germline V gene lookup returns CDR1 SGHTA and CDR2 FQGNSA. The CDR3 is made up of 15 amino acids. CDR3: CASSYLGTSTDTQYF. As DNA, the CDR3 is TGTGCCAGCAGCTACCTAGGTACTAGCACAGATACGCAGTATTTT.

The chain recombines TRBV11-2 with TRBJ2-7; 13 nucleotides align to TRBD2. Trimming removed 8 bases from V and 0 bases from J; junction bases left unmatched: 10. This CDR3 has 17 residues. Germline values: CDR1 SGHAT, CDR2 FQNNGV. CDR3 coding DNA: TGTGCCAGCTTTGAGGGACTAGCGGGATCTAGCTCCTACGAGCAGTACTTC. This sequence encodes CASFEGLAGSSSYEQYF. Filled out from reference TRBV11-2 and TRBJ2-7, the complete variable domain reads EAGVAQSPRYKIIEKRQSVAFWCNPISGHATLYWYQQILGQGPKLLIQFQNNGVVDDSQLPKDRFSAERLKGVDSTLKIQPAKLEDSAVYLCASFEGLAGSSSYEQYFGPGTRLTVT.

V is TRBV7-2 and J is TRBJ2-7; 9 nucleotides agree with TRBD2. Germline V lookup: CDR1 SGHTA, CDR2 FQGNSA. This CDR3 comprises 15 residues. V gave up 3 bases and J gave up 1 base; unmatched junction bases: 4. CDR3 amino acids: CASSFGTSQSYEQYF. CDR3 coding DNA: TGTGCCAGCAGCTTCGGGACTAGCCAGTCCTACGAGCAGTACTTC.

The V call is TRBV3-1 (or the pseudogene TRBV3-2), the J call TRBJ2-5; D not certain. V shed 0 bases and J shed 3 bases, with 14 bases lying between them. The CDR3 extends over 16 amino acids. The germline gives CDR1 LGHDT, CDR2 YNNKEL (reference sequence). CDR3 in amino acids: CASSQERYRVKETQYF. Written as DNA, the CDR3 is TGTGCCAGCAGCCAAGAACGGTATAGAGTGAAAGAGACCCAGTACTTC.

A note on this clone: A read error may account for a junction end that differs from germline. The chain is built from TRBV27 and TRBJ2-7, with D possibly matching TRBD2 (5 bases). The CDR3 totals 9 residues. Germline V gene data show CDR1 as MNHEY and CDR2 as SMNVEV (reference sequence). This chain's CDR3 is CAGGYKQYF. As DNA, the CDR3 is TGTGCCGGAGGCTACAAGCAGTACTTC.

The chain joins TRBV28 to TRBJ2-5; 9 bases map to TRBD2. The CDR3 loop spans 14 amino acids. Germline lookup yields CDR1 MDHEN and CDR2 SYDVKM. The V segment lost 6 bases and the J segment 5 bases; nucleotides outside the gene matches: 7. The CDR3 sequence is CASRETSGRETQYF. CDR3 DNA sequence: TGTGCCAGCAGGGAAACTAGCGGGCGGGAGACCCAGTACTTC.

The chain joins TRBV4-3 to TRBJ2-7, with D tentatively TRBD2 (7 bases). CDR3 length: 17 amino acids. Per the germline V gene, CDR1 is LGHNA and CDR2 is YSLEER. V lost 1 base, J lost 2 bases, and 18 bases lay in between. CDR3 in DNA: TGCGCCAGCAGCCAAGGGGGGCCCGGAGGGGGGGCCTACGAGCAGTACTTC. It specifies CASSQGGPGGGAYEQYF.

In its sample, this clone was seen a few times. The chain joins TRBV3-1 (or the pseudogene TRBV3-2) to TRBJ2-5, with 11 bases that match TRBD2. This CDR3 is built from 16 residues. Germline values: CDR1 LGHDT, CDR2 YNNKEL (reference sequence). V was pared by 4 bases and J by 4 bases, with 8 bases of the junction left unmatched. The CDR3 sequence is CASSLHTSGGRETQYF. CDR3 in DNA: TGTGCCAGCAGCCTCCACACTAGCGGGGGACGAGAGACCCAGTACTTC.

V gene TRBV28 combines with J gene TRBJ2-2; no clear D gene. The CDR3 is 15 amino acids. Germline V gene sequence: CDR1 MDHEN, CDR2 SYDVKM. Trimming left V 3 bases short and J 2 bases short, with 10 bases between. CDR3 nucleotides: TGTGCCAGCAGTTTGAACAGACCTAACACCGGGGAGCTGTTTTTT. Protein product: CASSLNRPNTGELFF.

V gene TRBV4-1 combines with J gene TRBJ2-1; D not certain. Germline-derived CDR1 and CDR2 are MGHRA and YSYEKL. The CDR3 is 14 amino acids. Trimming took off 0 bases at V and 5 bases at J, with 8 bases between the two ends. CDR3 nucleotide sequence: TGCGCCAGCAGCCAAGATCGTAGCCACAATGAGCAGTTCTTC. The encoded protein is CASSQDRSHNEQFF.

This sequence joins TRBV4-1 and TRBJ2-2; D is unclear. The germline V gene encodes CDR1 MGHRA and CDR2 YSYEKL. Between the trimmed V and J ends, which lost 2 bases and 7 bases, there was a span of 8 bases. The CDR3 is 13 amino acids. The CDR3 loop reads CASSQKEFGELFF. CDR3 nucleotide sequence: TGCGCCAGCAGCCAAAAAGAGTTCGGGGAGCTGTTTTTT.

The rearrangement joins TRBV2 to TRBJ2-5; the D gene is possibly TRBD2 (6 bases). Trimming pared 5 bases from V and 4 bases from J, leaving 17 bases between. From germline, CDR1 is SNHLY and CDR2 FYNNEI. The CDR3 length is 15 residues. CDR3 in DNA: TGTGCCAGCAGTTCTCCCGCGAGGAGGGGAGAGACCCAGTACTTC. This sequence encodes CASSSPARRGETQYF.

This clone was observed a few times. J is TRBJ2-5 and V is TRBV11-3; 7 bases are shared with TRBD2. V dropped 4 bases and J dropped 4; count of bases not matched to a gene: 3. In germline, CDR1 is SGHNT, CDR2 YENEEA. The CDR3 loop spans 13 amino acids. The CDR3 here is CASSSGGGETQYF. CDR3 sequence (DNA): TGTGCCAGCAGCTCGGGGGGAGGAGAGACCCAGTACTTC.

In its sample, this clone was seen once. This chain links TRBV4-3 with TRBJ2-7; D is unclear. From germline, CDR1 is LGHNA and CDR2 YSLEER. The V and J ends lost 0 bases and 7 bases respectively, with 22 bases between them. The CDR3 runs 17 residues. The CDR3 protein is CASSQDLSIRARREQYF. CDR3 in DNA: TGCGCCAGCAGCCAAGATCTTAGTATCAGAGCTCGCAGGGAGCAGTACTTC.

The J gene is TRBJ2-2, the V gene TRBV18; maybe TRBD1 (6 bases). Germline V gene lookup returns CDR1 KGHSH and CDR2 LQKENI. V lost 3 bases, J lost 10 bases, and 18 bases lay in between. This CDR3 has 15 residues. This CDR3 is CASSPLSGTREELFF. CDR3 nucleotides: TGTGCCAGCTCACCTCTTTCCGGGACAAGGGAGGAGCTGTTTTTT.

The rearrangement links TRBV29-1 to TRBJ2-7; 7 bases fit TRBD1. After removal of 4 bases from V and 0 bases from J, the junction contained 3 bases not matched to a gene. The germline V gene has CDR1 SQVTM and CDR2 ANQGSEA. The CDR3 spans 13 residues. The CDR3 protein is CSVGGGDSYEQYF. The CDR3 bases are TGCAGCGTTGGAGGGGGCGACTCCTACGAGCAGTACTTC.

This clone was recorded once. The gene calls are TRBV7-2 and TRBJ2-7; 8 bases align to TRBD1. V gave up 5 bases and J gave up 5 bases; unmatched junction bases: 8. Per the germline V gene, CDR1 is SGHTA and CDR2 is FQGNSA. The CDR3 has 14 residues. The CDR3 loop is CASSPDRGRDEQYF. Written as DNA, the CDR3 is TGTGCCAGCAGCCCCGACAGGGGACGGGACGAGCAGTACTTC.

This chain links TRBV6-2 or TRBV6-3 with TRBJ2-7; 9 positions match TRBD2. The CDR3 is 16 residues long. CDR1 MNHEY and CDR2 SVGEGT come from the germline V gene. V dropped 6 bases and J dropped 2; count of bases not matched to a gene: 11. The CDR3 nucleotides are TGTGCCAGCAGCCCCCAAGGTGCGGGGGGGACCTACGAGCAGTACTTC. Protein: CASSPQGAGGTYEQYF.

This chain connects TRBV12-3 or TRBV12-4 to TRBJ1-1; possible D gene TRBD1, 5 bases. V was clipped by 6 bases and J by 6 bases, with 14 bases between them. The CDR3 length is 13 residues. The CDR3 reads CASSSGGRAEAFF. CDR3 DNA: TGTGCCAGCAGCTCCGGGGGAAGGGCTGAAGCTTTCTTT.

The chain combines TRBV5-1 with TRBJ2-7, with a possible D match to TRBD1 (5 bases). The V gene's germline CDR1 is SGHRS and CDR2 YFSETQ. Trimming took off 0 bases at V and 6 bases at J, with 16 bases between the two ends. CDR3 length: 15 amino acids. The CDR3 loop reads CASSLEGARYGEQYF. CDR3 DNA: TGCGCCAGCAGCTTGGAAGGGGCCCGCTATGGCGAGCAGTACTTC.

This chain's CDR3 is CASSLESGLGYEQYF. Here the CDR3 DNA reads TGTGCCAGCAGCTTAGAATCGGGACTAGGGTACGAGCAGTACTTC. The rearrangement uses TRBV7-2 and TRBJ2-7, with TRBD2 identical over 8 bases. The CDR3 runs 15 residues. V shed 1 base and J 4 bases; nucleotides not matched to a gene: 6. CDR1 is SGHTA and CDR2 is FQGNSA in the germline V gene.

This chain links TRBV27 with TRBJ2-2; 7 nucleotides align to TRBD2. The trim removed 1 base at V and 3 bases at J, leaving 11 bases unmatched. The CDR3 sequence is 18 residues long. The germline gives CDR1 MNHEY, CDR2 SMNVEV (reference sequence). The CDR3 nucleotides read TGTGCCAGCAGTTTATTAGCGGCTAGCGGTCTCTACACCGGGGAGCTGTTTTTT. Protein product: CASSLLAASGLYTGELFF.

This clone was detected ten times or more. The V and J genes are TRBV28 and TRBJ1-2, with D tentatively TRBD1 (6 bases). Germline CDR1 reads MDHEN; CDR2 reads SYDVKM. V was cut by 4 bases and J by 0 bases, with 27 bases left in between. This CDR3 comprises 20 residues. The CDR3 region has the DNA TGTGCCAGCAGTTCCCTGGGACCGGGACAAGGACTCTTCCCTAACTATGGCTACACCTTC. Protein: CASSSLGPGQGLFPNYGYTF.

This clone turned up a few times. J is TRBJ2-7 and V is TRBV6-5; D possibly corresponds to TRBD2 (6 bases). The CDR3 has 13 amino acids. V was clipped by 6 bases and J by 3 bases, with 12 bases between them. Germline V gene data show CDR1 as MNHEY and CDR2 as SVGAGI. The CDR3 DNA is TGTGCCAGCAGCCCCGGGGGAGACTACGAGCAGTACTTC. Amino acid sequence: CASSPGGDYEQYF.

This chain joins TRBV7-9 and TRBJ2-1, with TRBD1 matching over 7 bases. Germline CDR1 SEHNR, CDR2 FQNEAQ (reference sequence). The CDR3 contains 13 residues. V was pared by 7 bases and J by 10 bases, with 10 bases of the junction left unmatched. Here the CDR3 reads CASTLLTGDEQFF. CDR3 bases: TGTGCCAGCACCCTACTTACAGGGGACGAGCAGTTCTTC.

In its sample, this clone was seen once. The chain carries TRBV5-4 and TRBJ2-3; perhaps TRBD1 as D (6 bases). Germline V lookup: CDR1 SGHNT, CDR2 YYREEE (reference sequence). Trimming pared 4 bases from V and 0 bases from J, leaving 18 bases between. CDR3 length: 17 amino acids. The CDR3 DNA reads TGTGCCAGCAGCGCACCCCTGGGGACAACTAGCACAGATACGCAGTATTTT. Amino acid sequence: CASSAPLGTTSTDTQYF. Full variable domain (rest looked up from reference TRBV5-4 and TRBJ2-3): ETGVTQSPTHLIKTRGQQVTLRCSSQSGHNTVSWYQQALGQGPQFIFQYYREEENGRGNFPPRFSGLQFPNYSSELNVNALELDDSALYLCASSAPLGTTSTDTQYFGPGTRLTVL.